This T cell receptor (beta chain) is drawn from a study of a mutant IDH1 vaccine in newly diagnosed glioma (dated by TCRdb to the early 2020s). Regarding the complete study: Of the roughly 32 treated patients, around 62% were male and around 40% were female, and a mean age of approximately 40 years was recorded. Before enrollment, most patients had been given radiochemotherapy with temozolomide as standard therapy, while the rest had received either radiotherapy alone or temozolomide alone. Six visits were used for peripheral blood collection: V03 (baseline), V05, V07, V10, V12 and V13. For exploratory analyses, some 24 treated patients had longitudinal TCRB deep sequencing done wherever samples were available.

As regards this clone: It lacks a known antigen. Base quality data are lacking; no much larger clone is found one base away.

The label giving this sample's time point can be read as: baseline, week 1 (first vaccination visit). In light of the paper, this sample's treatment or condition label describes: pre-vaccination baseline after standard-of-care therapy. The donors had newly diagnosed IDH1-mutant astrocytomas of WHO grade 3 or 4 that showed loss of nuclear ATRX. The samples were drawn from NOA16, a multicentre, single-arm, open-label phase I trial in Germany that tested a mutant IDH1 peptide vaccine in humans for the first time. Blood drawn at visit V03 was used as the baseline sample for immunogenicity testing. Genomic DNA for TCRB sequencing was extracted from EDTA blood using the DNeasy Blood and Tissue Kit. Results and caveats for the whole study, not just this receptor: Availability determined which PBMC samples were chosen for TCRB deep sequencing. Immune responses induced by the vaccine were seen in around 93% of patients across multiple MHC alleles. No apparent relationship was observed between pseudoprogression and alterations in the top peripheral T cell clonotypes detected by TCRB sequencing. The authors noted that analyses of patient blood samples could not be reproduced because of sample limitations.

Reading the germline V gene (reference sequence) gives CDR1 SGHNT and CDR2 YYREEE. The junction shows trimming of 3 bases on V and 3 bases on J, plus 4 bases between the germline ends. The CDR3 runs 11 residues from the cysteine to the phenylalanine. Of the read, only the CDR3 DNA is kept; its 33 bases are in frame from base 1. The method was the immunoSEQ multiplex PCR assay. Rearranged TCR beta chain sequences were amplified using the hsTCRB Kit according to the manufacturer's protocol. Sequencing of TCRB libraries was carried out on an Illumina MiSeq. Regarding the original processing steps: The proprietary platform of the kit vendor was used for demultiplexing, trimming and gene mapping. TCRdb mirrors the immuneACCESS table, restricted to in-frame sequences. Some clones are absent from its copies; in checked studies, under half trace to an unresolved V gene, and the reason for the others is unknown. The V and J calls and clone size are taken from that table; D and trimming were inferred from the DNA. This sample has fewer than 100,000 clones in its table, and 85% to 90% of those were observed once. The ten largest clonotypes hold under 0.65% of the sample.

The sample was PBMCs, taken from a glioma patient treated with radiotherapy, temozolomide or both. This chain joins TRBV5-4 to TRBJ2-7, with the D gene uncertain. This TCR derives from a woman aged 45-65 years with glioma. The DNA sequence follows: TGTGCCAGCAGCTACGGCTACGAGCAGTACTTC. This sequence encodes CASSYGYEQYF. When the CDR3 is completed using the reference TRBV5-4 and TRBJ2-7 genes on either side, the full variable domain is ETGVTQSPTHLIKTRGQQVTLRCSSQSGHNTVSWYQQALGQGPQFIFQYYREEENGRGNFPPRFSGLQFPNYSSELNVNALELDDSALYLCASSYGYEQYFGPGTRLTVT.